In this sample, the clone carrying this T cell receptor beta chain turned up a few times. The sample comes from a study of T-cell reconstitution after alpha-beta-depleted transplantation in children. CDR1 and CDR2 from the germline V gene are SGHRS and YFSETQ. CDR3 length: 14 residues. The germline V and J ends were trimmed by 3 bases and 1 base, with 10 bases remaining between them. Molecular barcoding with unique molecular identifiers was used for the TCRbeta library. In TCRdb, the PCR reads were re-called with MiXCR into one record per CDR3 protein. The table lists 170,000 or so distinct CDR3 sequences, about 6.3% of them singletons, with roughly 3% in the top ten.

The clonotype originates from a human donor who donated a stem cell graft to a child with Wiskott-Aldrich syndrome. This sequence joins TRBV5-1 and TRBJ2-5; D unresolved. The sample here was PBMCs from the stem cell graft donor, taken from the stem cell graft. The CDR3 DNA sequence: TGCGCCAGCAGCTCTATTACACTCCAAGAGACCCAGTACTTC. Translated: CASSSITLQETQYF.